The 7 T cell receptor beta chains given below trace back to one sample, sequenced in a study of regulatory T cells in long-lasting Graves disease. Investigators prepared the TCR beta libraries by applying iRepertoire HTBI primers and Arm-PCR of CDR3 regions. TCRdb passed the multiplex PCR reads through MiXCR, listing each CDR3 protein once. The data hold around 450,000 distinct CDR3 sequences, with about 15% observed a single time. Time point in this sample: newly diagnosed GD, antithyroid drugs for less than 3 months. The TCR library was made from RNA that had been extracted from PBMCs in TRIzol. Another study also made use of these data, one on T cells in Graves' hyperthyroidism and ophthalmopathy.

The specimen was peripheral blood mononuclear cells (PBMCs), collected at new diagnosis, from a patient treated with antithyroid drugs. The receptor set was obtained from a woman in her twenties or thirties with Graves disease.

The chain employs TRBV5-8 and TRBJ2-3; 9 bases are a match to TRBD1. CDR3 length: 15 amino acids. Germline CDR1 reads SGHTS; CDR2 reads YDEGEE. V dropped 3 bases and J dropped 5; count of bases not matched to a gene: 7. The CDR3 DNA reads TGTGCCAGCAGCTCGGACAGGGGTTTAAAAGATACGCAGTATTTT. The encoded protein is CASSSDRGLKDTQYF.

About this clonotype itself: The junction shows a germline mismatch at one end, possibly a read error. This chain uses TRBV11-2 with TRBJ2-1; D call uncertain. Germline V lookup: CDR1 SGHAT, CDR2 FQNNGV. This CDR3 spans 14 amino acids. The CDR3 region has the DNA TGCGCCAGCGCGGCCGGGCTCTCCTACAATGAGCAGTTCTTC. This translates into CASAAGLSYNEQFF.

This clonotype was counted a few times. This chain joins TRBV19 and TRBJ1-5; 10 bases line up with TRBD1. Trimming at V came to 4 bases and at J to 5 bases, leaving 5 bases not matched to a gene. This CDR3 spans 15 amino acids. Looked up from germline, CDR1 is LNHDA and CDR2 is SQIVND (reference sequence). CDR3 region: CASSRQGAGDQPQHF. The CDR3 DNA reads as TGTGCCAGTAGTAGACAGGGGGCAGGCGATCAGCCCCAGCATTTT.

For this clonotype: A much larger clone is a single base away; this may be a read error. V and J are TRBV6-4 and TRBJ2-3; weak D call: TRBD1 (6 bases). CDR3 length: 18 amino acids. Germline assignment: CDR1 MRHNA and CDR2 SNTAGT. The CDR3 nucleotides are TGTGCCACCAGTGATGTATTAAGTCCGGGACACGGTACATATACGCAGTATTTT. Translated, it gives CATSDVLSPGHGTYTQYF.

Ten or more counts support this clonotype. This chain links TRBV6-2 or TRBV6-3 with TRBJ2-7; 9 bases match TRBD2. The J segment lost 2 bases and the V segment lost 4 bases, leaving 3 bases of the junction unmatched. This CDR3 comprises 14 residues. Germline V gene lookup returns CDR1 MNHEY and CDR2 SVGEGT. Written as DNA, the CDR3 is TGTGCCAGCAGTTTAGCGGGAGAGACCTACGAGCAGTACTTC. It yields the protein CASSLAGETYEQYF.

This clonotype has ten or more counts. The chain carries TRBV30 and TRBJ2-4; 9 bases are shared with TRBD1. The CDR3 contains 16 residues. CDR1 and CDR2 (germline): GTSNPN, SVGIG (reference sequence). V gave up 2 bases and J gave up 0 bases; unmatched junction bases: 5. The CDR3 reads CAWSTGQGIAKNIQYF. The CDR3 nucleotides read TGTGCCTGGAGTACGGGACAGGGAATAGCCAAAAACATTCAGTACTTC.

This clonotype was seen repeatedly, ten times or more. The chain joins TRBV12-3 or TRBV12-4 to TRBJ1-6; the D gene is possibly TRBD1 (5 bases). V shed 6 bases and J shed 10 bases, with 16 bases lying between them. The length of the CDR3 is 14 residues. CDR3 residues: CASSLGGLGSPLHF. The CDR3 bases are TGTGCCAGCAGCCTCGGGGGTTTGGGGTCACCCCTCCACTTT.